This T cell receptor (beta chain) was retrieved from a study of blood T cell repertoires in COVID-19. The assay was immunoSEQ multiplex PCR, and TCRdb's table has in-frame clones only and misses some. The profile covers about 88,000 clones, with roughly 83% appearing a single time and 25% taken by the ten largest. With 5 bases removed from V and 5 bases from J, the gap between germline ends came to 10 bases. The CDR3 is made up of 14 amino acids. Germline CDR1 MNHEY, CDR2 SVGAGI. What was sequenced was peripheral blood. The TCR was taken from a human donor in a cohort sampled during active COVID-19. The rearrangement joins TRBV6-5 to TRBJ1-6, with D possibly TRBD1 on 6 matching bases. The CDR3 region is CASSRGQHNSPLHF. Here the CDR3 DNA reads TGTGCCAGCAGTCGTGGACAGCATAATTCACCCCTCCACTTT.